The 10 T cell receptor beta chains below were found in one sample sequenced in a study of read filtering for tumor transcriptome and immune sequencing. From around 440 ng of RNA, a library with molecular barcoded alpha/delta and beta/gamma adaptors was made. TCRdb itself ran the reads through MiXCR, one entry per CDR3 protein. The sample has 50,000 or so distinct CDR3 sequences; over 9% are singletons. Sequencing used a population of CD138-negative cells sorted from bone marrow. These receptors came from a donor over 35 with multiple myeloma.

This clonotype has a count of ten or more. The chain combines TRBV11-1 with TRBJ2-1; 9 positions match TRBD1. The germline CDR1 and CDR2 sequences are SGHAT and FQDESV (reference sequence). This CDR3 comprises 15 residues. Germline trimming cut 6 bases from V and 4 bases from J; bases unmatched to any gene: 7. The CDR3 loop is CASSLDRGGYNEQFF. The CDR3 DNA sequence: TGTGCCAGCAGTCTGGACAGGGGAGGATACAATGAGCAGTTCTTC.

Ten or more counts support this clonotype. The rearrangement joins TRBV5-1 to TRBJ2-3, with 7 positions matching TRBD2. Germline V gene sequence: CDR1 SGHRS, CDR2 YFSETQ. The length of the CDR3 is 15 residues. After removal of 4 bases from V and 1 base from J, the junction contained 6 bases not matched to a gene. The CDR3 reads CASSVTSPGTDTQYF. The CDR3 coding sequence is TGCGCCAGCAGCGTGACTAGCCCCGGCACAGATACGCAGTATTTT.

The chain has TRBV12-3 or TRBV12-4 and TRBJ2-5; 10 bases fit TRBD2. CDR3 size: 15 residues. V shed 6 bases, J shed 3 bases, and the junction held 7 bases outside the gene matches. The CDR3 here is CASRRSLAGKETQYF. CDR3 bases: TGTGCCAGCAGAAGATCACTAGCGGGAAAAGAGACCCAGTACTTC.

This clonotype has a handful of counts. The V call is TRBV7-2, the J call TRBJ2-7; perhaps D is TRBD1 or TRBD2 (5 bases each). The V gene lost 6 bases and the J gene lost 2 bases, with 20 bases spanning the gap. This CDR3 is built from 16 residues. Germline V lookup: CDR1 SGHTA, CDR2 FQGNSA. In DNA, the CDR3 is TGTGCCAGCAGACGAAACACCGGGACCGGAGCCTACGAGCAGTACTTC. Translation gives CASRRNTGTGAYEQYF.

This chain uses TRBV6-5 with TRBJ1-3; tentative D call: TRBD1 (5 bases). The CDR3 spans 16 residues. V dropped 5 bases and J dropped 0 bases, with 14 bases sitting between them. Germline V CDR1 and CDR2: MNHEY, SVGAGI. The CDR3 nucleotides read TGTGCCAGCAGTGAAGCGGGGGTGAGCTCTGGAAACACCATATATTTT. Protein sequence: CASSEAGVSSGNTIYF.

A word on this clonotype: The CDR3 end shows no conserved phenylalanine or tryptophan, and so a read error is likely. The CDR3 region has the DNA TGCGCCAGCAGTGAGGAGGGGACACCGGGGGAGCTGTTTTCT. Protein product: CASSEEGTPGELFS. The chain recombines TRBV10-1 with TRBJ2-2; a weak D match, TRBD1 (6 bases). Germline V lookup: CDR1 WNHNN, CDR2 SYGVQD (reference sequence). The CDR3 is 14 amino acids. Trimming left V 2 bases short and J 8 bases short, with 12 bases between.

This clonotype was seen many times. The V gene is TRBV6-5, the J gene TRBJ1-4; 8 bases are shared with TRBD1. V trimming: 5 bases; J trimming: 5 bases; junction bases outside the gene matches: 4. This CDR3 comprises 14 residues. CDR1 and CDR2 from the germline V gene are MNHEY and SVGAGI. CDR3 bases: TGTGCCAGCAGTCGGACAGGGAGAAATGAAAAACTGTTTTTT. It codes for CASSRTGRNEKLFF.

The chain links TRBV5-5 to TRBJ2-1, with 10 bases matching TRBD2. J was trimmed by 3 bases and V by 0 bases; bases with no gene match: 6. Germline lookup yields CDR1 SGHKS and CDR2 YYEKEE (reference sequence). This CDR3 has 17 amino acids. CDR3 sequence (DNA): TGTGCCAGCAGCTTGGTTGCTAGCGGGGGTCTCTACAATGAGCAGTTCTTC. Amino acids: CASSLVASGGLYNEQFF.

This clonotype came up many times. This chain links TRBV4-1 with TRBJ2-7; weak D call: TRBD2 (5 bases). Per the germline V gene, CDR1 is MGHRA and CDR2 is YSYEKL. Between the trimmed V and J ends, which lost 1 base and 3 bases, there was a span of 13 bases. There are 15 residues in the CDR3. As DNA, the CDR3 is TGCGCCAGCAGCCAAGCGTGGGGAGTCGGCTACGAGCAGTACTTC. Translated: CASSQAWGVGYEQYF.

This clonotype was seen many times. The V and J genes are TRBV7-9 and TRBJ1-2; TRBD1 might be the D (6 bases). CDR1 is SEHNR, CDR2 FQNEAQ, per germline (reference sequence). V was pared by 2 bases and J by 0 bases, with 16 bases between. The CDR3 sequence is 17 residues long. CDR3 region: CASSLRDIKWANYGYTF. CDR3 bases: TGTGCCAGCAGCTTACGGGACATCAAGTGGGCTAACTATGGCTACACCTTC.